This T cell receptor (beta chain) was sequenced during a study of human T cells and chemical hapten exposure. The CDR3 consists of 16 residues. From germline, CDR1 is MNHEY and CDR2 SVGEGT. V lost 6 bases and J 6 bases, leaving 22 bases between the germline ends. Concerning this clonotype itself: Antigen specificity is unknown.

Time point here: pre-sensitization, week 0. Treatment defined: therapeutic diphenylcyclopropenone sensitization with weekly scalp DPC. Those who donated were patients with alopecia, 18 to 70 years of age, and suitable for DPC. A single record per CDR3 protein comes from TCRdb applying MiXCR to the RACE reads. The sample contains 150,000 to 200,000 distinct CDR3 sequences, around 30% of which appear only once. The study's findings and limits: Expanded TCRs showed more large CDR3 clusters than pre-sensitization or healthy control sets.

The source is a woman aged 30 to 39 with alopecia areata. Some clones in this sample may be carry-over from other donors' samples. Sequenced here: whole blood, sampled in connection with sensitization to the hapten diphenylcyclopropenone (DPC). The chain employs TRBV6-2 or TRBV6-3 and TRBJ2-3; TRBD2 might be the D (5 bases). CDR3 region: CASRRSGLTVMDTQYF. CDR3 bases: TGTGCCAGCAGACGATCCGGACTCACAGTCATGGATACGCAGTATTTT.